The rows below give T cell receptor beta chains drawn from one sample of a study of T cells in tuberculosis. Here immunoSEQ multiplex PCR was the method, and the copy in TCRdb shows in-frame clones only, minus some. Of 25,000 to 30,000 clones listed, 93% are singletons. The sequencing input was PBMCs. Receptor source: a donor between 10 and 35 years old with latent tuberculosis or without tuberculosis infection. The CDR3 runs from the conserved cysteine through the conserved F or W. The D gene is left open where the match is weak. Clone size is stated in some rows and not others, as once, few, many or a class when expanded.

J gene,clone size,V gene,D gene,CDR3 DNA,CDR3 protein
TRBJ1-2,-,TRBV6-5,TRBD1,TGTGCCAGCAGCCAAGACAGGGTCTATGGCTACACCTTC,CASSQDRVYGYTF
TRBJ2-3,once,TRBV5-5,-,TGTGCCAGCAGCTTGGGAGGGAGCACAGATACGCAGTATTTT,CASSLGGSTDTQYF
TRBJ2-7,-,TRBV4-1,-,TGCGCCAGCAGCACAACCAGGGAATGGGCGGTCGAGCAGTACTTC,CASSTTREWAVEQYF
TRBJ1-6,-,TRBV6-1,TRBD1,TGTGCCAGCAGTGACCAGGACAGGGGTGGCTCACCCCTCCACTTT,CASSDQDRGGSPLHF
TRBJ1-1,once,TRBV28,TRBD1,TGTGCCAGCAGTATGACAGGGGTTGGAACTGAAGCTTTCTTT,CASSMTGVGTEAFF
TRBJ2-2,-,TRBV19,-,TGTGCCAGTAGTATAGATCGCCCGGGGTTGGTCGGGGAGCTGTTTTTT,CASSIDRPGLVGELFF
TRBJ2-2,-,TRBV28,TRBD2,TGTGCCAGCAGATCTAGCGGGGTGAACACCGGGGAGCTGTTTTTT,CASRSSGVNTGELFF
TRBJ2-1,-,TRBV6-1,-,TGTGCCAGCAGTGAAAGCGGCGGAGGGATCAATGAGCAGTTCTTC,CASSESGGGINEQFF
TRBJ2-1,-,TRBV2,TRBD1,TGTGCCAGCAGCTACAGGGGCGGTTCCTACAATGAGCAGTTCTTC,CASSYRGGSYNEQFF
TRBJ2-7,-,TRBV5-6,TRBD1,TGTGCCAGCAGCATTCCGGGACAGGGGTTTCACGAGCAGTACTTC,CASSIPGQGFHEQYF
TRBJ2-1,-,TRBV28,TRBD2,TGTGCCAGCAACCCCCCGGGACTAGCGGGTTTTGCCTCCTACAATGAGCAGTTCTTC,CASNPPGLAGFASYNEQFF
TRBJ1-1,-,TRBV5-6,-,TGTGCCAGCAGCCCCAGCGGCTACACTGAAGCTTTCTTT,CASSPSGYTEAFF
TRBJ1-2,-,TRBV18,TRBD1,TGTGCCAGCTCCTCCGGACAGGGCTATGGCTACACCTTC,CASSSGQGYGYTF
TRBJ1-2,-,TRBV28,-,TGTGCCAGCAGGGCACAGGGAGGGTATGGCTACACCTTC,CASRAQGGYGYTF
TRBJ2-2,-,TRBV10-2,-,TGCGCCAGCAGTGAGTTAGGGTACAGGGCCACCGGGGAGCTGTTTTTT,CASSELGYRATGELFF
TRBJ1-2,-,TRBV18,TRBD1,TGTGCCAGCTCACCCGAACCGGGACAGGCTAACTATGGCTACACCTTC,CASSPEPGQANYGYTF
TRBJ1-2,-,TRBV28,-,TGTGCCAGCGGCCCAATTACAGGCTACACCTTC,CASGPITGYTF
TRBJ1-1,-,TRBV20-1,TRBD1,TGTACAGGGGCGATGAACACTGAAGCTTTCTTT,CTGAMNTEAFF
TRBJ2-5,-,TRBV14,-,TGTGCCAGCAGCCAAGCCTTCCAAGAGACCCAGTACTTC,CASSQAFQETQYF
TRBJ2-1,-,TRBV7-9,TRBD2,TGTGCCAGCAGCTTTGCGGGGGGCGATGAGCAGTTCTTC,CASSFAGGDEQFF
TRBJ2-7,once,TRBV27,TRBD1,TGTGCCAGCAGTTCGTGGGGGAGGACAGGGAGAGCGGGCGAGCAGTACTTC,CASSSWGRTGRAGEQYF
TRBJ1-5,-,TRBV27,TRBD1,TGTGCCAGCAGCCCCTCTTGGACAGGGGATCTCAATCAGCCCCAGCATTTT,CASSPSWTGDLNQPQHF
TRBJ1-4,-,TRBV18,-,TGTGCCAGCTCACCTCACCCAGTAAATGAAAAACTGTTTTTT,CASSPHPVNEKLFF
TRBJ2-1,-,TRBV5-4,-,TGTGCCAGCAGCCGGGGGGCTAGGGGGAGCTCCTACAATGAGCAGTTCTTC,CASSRGARGSSYNEQFF
TRBJ1-6,-,TRBV27,TRBD1,TGTGCCAGCAGTTCCGACAGGGGGAACTCACCCCTCCACTTT,CASSSDRGNSPLHF
TRBJ2-7,-,TRBV6-1,-,TGTGCCAGCAGTGAAGGTGTTTCGGGTCAGGGGCGTTCCTACGAGCAGTACTTC,CASSEGVSGQGRSYEQYF
TRBJ2-3,-,TRBV6-4,TRBD2,TGTGCCAGCAGTGACAGCGGGGGGGCTTCAGATACGCAGTATTTT,CASSDSGGASDTQYF
TRBJ1-1,-,TRBV2,-,TGTGCCAGCAGCTACACGGAGAGTGAAGCTTTCTTT,CASSYTESEAFF
TRBJ2-2,-,TRBV12-5,-,TGTGCTAGTGGTTACAGGCCGAACACCGGGGAGCTGTTTTTT,CASGYRPNTGELFF
TRBJ1-6,-,TRBV7-3,-,TGTGCCAGCAGCTTAACTGACCCCGTCAGGCCAGGGCCTGGTTCACCCCTCCACTTT,CASSLTDPVRPGPGSPLHF
TRBJ1-6,-,TRBV4-1,-,TGCGCCAGCAGCCAAGACTCGACCGGTCGTGGGCCACCCCTCCACTTT,CASSQDSTGRGPPLHF
TRBJ2-3,-,TRBV2,-,TGTGCCAGCAGATGGACATACCCTAGCGCAGATACGCAGTATTTT,CASRWTYPSADTQYF
TRBJ2-5,once,TRBV25-1,TRBD1,TGTGCCAGCACCCCCCTCCCTACCCCCGGGACAGCACAAGAGACCCAGTACTTC,CASTPLPTPGTAQETQYF
TRBJ2-6,-,TRBV28,-,TGTGCCAGCAACCCTTCGGGCTCTGGGGCCAACGTCCTGACTTTC,CASNPSGSGANVLTF
TRBJ1-1,-,TRBV7-2,-,TGTGCCAGCAGCCCCCCGGGGAACACTGAAGCTTTCTTT,CASSPPGNTEAFF
TRBJ2-7,-,TRBV12-1,-,TGTGCCAGCAGCCCGGGACTGCCGGGGGAGCAGTACTTC,CASSPGLPGEQYF
TRBJ2-2,few,TRBV7-9,TRBD2,TGTGCCAGCAGCTCCCGGCTAGCGGAAATCACCGGGGAGCTGTTTTTT,CASSSRLAEITGELFF
TRBJ2-3,-,TRBV6-5,TRBD2,TGTGCCAGCAGTTACCGGACTAGCGGGACAGATACGCAGTATTTT,CASSYRTSGTDTQYF
TRBJ1-5,-,TRBV19,TRBD1,TGTGCCAGTAGTTCCCCGGGACAGTTTTTTGGCAATCAGCCCCAGCATTTT,CASSSPGQFFGNQPQHF
TRBJ1-5,-,TRBV28,-,TGTGCCAGCAGTTTATCAGGTAGCAATCAGCCCCAGCATTTT,CASSLSGSNQPQHF
TRBJ1-5,once,TRBV5-1,-,TGCGCCAGCAGCGGGAGGAGCAATCAGCCCCAGCATTTT,CASSGRSNQPQHF
TRBJ2-7,-,TRBV7-9,TRBD2,TGTGCCAGCAGCCAAGCGGGAGCTCACGAGCAGTACTTC,CASSQAGAHEQYF
TRBJ2-4,-,TRBV28,TRBD2,TGTGCCAGCAGTTTCCCCACTAGCGGTCCCGGTCGGTTGGCCAAAAACATTCAGTACTTC,CASSFPTSGPGRLAKNIQYF
TRBJ2-7,-,TRBV30,TRBD1,TGTGCCTGGAATAGACAGGGGGGTTCCTACGAGCAGTACTTC,CAWNRQGGSYEQYF
TRBJ2-1,-,TRBV11-1,-,TGTGCCAGCAGCTTAACTGGCGGGAAGGAGCAGTTCTTC,CASSLTGGKEQFF
TRBJ2-7,few,TRBV25-1,-,TGTGCCAGCAGTGAATCGGACGGGAGCTCCTACGAGCAGTACTTC,CASSESDGSSYEQYF
TRBJ2-3,-,TRBV5-8,-,TGTGCCAGCAGCCGGGACTTCGGCACAGATACGCAGTATTTT,CASSRDFGTDTQYF
TRBJ2-1,-,TRBV29-1,TRBD2,TGCAGCGGGGGAGGGGAGCGAAGGTACAATGAGCAGTTCTTC,CSGGGERRYNEQFF
TRBJ2-2,-,TRBV2,-,TGTGCCAGCAGTGAATATCCGTCGAACACCGGGGAGCTGTTTTTT,CASSEYPSNTGELFF
TRBJ2-3,few,TRBV2,TRBD2,TGTGCCAGCAGTGAGAGCGGGAGGGCAGATACGCAGTATTTT,CASSESGRADTQYF
TRBJ1-2,once,TRBV6-5,-,TGTGCCAGCAGTTACCGCCAGGGGTATGGCTACACCTTC,CASSYRQGYGYTF
TRBJ1-1,-,TRBV11-2,TRBD1,TGTGCCAGCAGCCGCGGAAGGGGGCCCACTGAAGCTTTCTTT,CASSRGRGPTEAFF
TRBJ2-6,-,TRBV2,TRBD2,TGTGCCAGCAGTGGCGGGACGGGGGGTGTCCTGACTTTC,CASSGGTGGVLTF